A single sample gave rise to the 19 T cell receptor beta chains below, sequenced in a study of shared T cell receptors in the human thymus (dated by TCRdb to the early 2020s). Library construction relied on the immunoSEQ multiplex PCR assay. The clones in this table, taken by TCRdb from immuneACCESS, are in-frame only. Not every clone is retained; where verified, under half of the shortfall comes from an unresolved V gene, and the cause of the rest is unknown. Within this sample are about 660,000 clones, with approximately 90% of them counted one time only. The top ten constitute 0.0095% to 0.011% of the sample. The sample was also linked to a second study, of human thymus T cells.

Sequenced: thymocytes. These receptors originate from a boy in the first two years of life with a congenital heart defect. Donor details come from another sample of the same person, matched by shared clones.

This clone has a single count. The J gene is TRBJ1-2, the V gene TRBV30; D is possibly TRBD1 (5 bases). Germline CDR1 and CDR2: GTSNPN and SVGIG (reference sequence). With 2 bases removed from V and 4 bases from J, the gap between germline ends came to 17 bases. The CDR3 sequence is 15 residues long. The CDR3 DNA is TGTGCCTGGAGTCCTCAGAGACACAGGCTCTATGGCTACACCTTC. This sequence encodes CAWSPQRHRLYGYTF.

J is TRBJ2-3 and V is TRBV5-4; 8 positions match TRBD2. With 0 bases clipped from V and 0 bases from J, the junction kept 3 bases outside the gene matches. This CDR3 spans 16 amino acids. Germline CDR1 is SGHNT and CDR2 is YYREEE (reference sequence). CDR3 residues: CASSLGASGSTDTQYF. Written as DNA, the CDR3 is TGTGCCAGCAGCTTGGGGGCTAGCGGGAGCACAGATACGCAGTATTTT.

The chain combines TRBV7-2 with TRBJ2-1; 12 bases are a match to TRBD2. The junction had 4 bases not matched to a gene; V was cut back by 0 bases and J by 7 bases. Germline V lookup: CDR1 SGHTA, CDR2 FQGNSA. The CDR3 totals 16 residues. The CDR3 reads CASSLAVGLAGNEQFF. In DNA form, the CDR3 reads TGTGCCAGCAGCTTAGCGGTAGGACTAGCGGGGAATGAGCAGTTCTTC.

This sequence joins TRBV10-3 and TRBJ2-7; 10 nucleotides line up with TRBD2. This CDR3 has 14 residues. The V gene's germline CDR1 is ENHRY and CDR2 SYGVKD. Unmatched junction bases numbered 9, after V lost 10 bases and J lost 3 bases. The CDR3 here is CATQASGRSYEQYF. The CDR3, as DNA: TGTGCCACCCAGGCTAGCGGGAGAAGCTACGAGCAGTACTTC.

The CDR3 protein is CATRTGGRLNEKLFF. In DNA form, the CDR3 reads TGTGCCACCCGGACAGGGGGACGTTTAAACGAAAAACTGTTTTTT. This chain joins TRBV6-5 and TRBJ1-4; 10 bases fit TRBD1. After removal of 10 bases from V and 8 bases from J, the junction contained 13 bases not matched to a gene. This CDR3 region has 15 residues. The germline V gene encodes CDR1 MNHEY and CDR2 SVGAGI.

This chain's CDR3 is CASSLGPGLSYEQYF. The CDR3 bases are TGTGCCAGCAGCTTAGGTCCGGGACTCTCCTACGAGCAGTACTTC. This chain joins TRBV11-3 and TRBJ2-7, with D possibly being TRBD2 (6 bases). The CDR3 spans 15 residues. Trimming left V 1 base short and J 0 bases short, with 10 bases between. Germline V gives CDR1 SGHNT, CDR2 YENEEA.

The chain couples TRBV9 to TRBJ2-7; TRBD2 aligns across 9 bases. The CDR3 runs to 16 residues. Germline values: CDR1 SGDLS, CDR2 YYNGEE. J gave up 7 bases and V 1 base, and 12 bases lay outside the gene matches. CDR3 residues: CASSVTEAGGPGEQYF. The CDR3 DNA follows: TGTGCCAGCAGCGTAACCGAAGCGGGAGGCCCTGGGGAGCAGTACTTC. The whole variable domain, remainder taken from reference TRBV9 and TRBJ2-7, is DSGVTQTPKHLITATGQRVTLRCSPRSGDLSVYWYQQSLDQGLQFLIQYYNGEERAKGNILERFSAQQFPDLHSELNLSSLELGDSALYFCASSVTEAGGPGEQYFGPGTRLTVT.

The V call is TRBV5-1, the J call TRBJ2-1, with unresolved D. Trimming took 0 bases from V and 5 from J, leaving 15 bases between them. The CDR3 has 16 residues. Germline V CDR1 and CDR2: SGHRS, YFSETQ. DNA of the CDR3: TGCGCCAGCAGCTTGGCCCGGCCCGGCGGCGACAATGAGCAGTTCTTC. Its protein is CASSLARPGGDNEQFF. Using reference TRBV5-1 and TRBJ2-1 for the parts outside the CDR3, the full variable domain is KAGVTQTPRYLIKTRGQQVTLSCSPISGHRSVSWYQQTPGQGLQFLFEYFSETQRNKGNFPGRFSGRQFSNSRSEMNVSTLELGDSALYLCASSLARPGGDNEQFFGPGTRLTVL.

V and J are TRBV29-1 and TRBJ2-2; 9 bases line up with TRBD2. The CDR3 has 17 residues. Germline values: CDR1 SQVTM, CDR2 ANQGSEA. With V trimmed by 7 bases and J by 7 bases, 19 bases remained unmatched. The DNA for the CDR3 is TGCAGCGCCCGCCGGGGGCTAGCGGGAAAAAAAGGCGGGGAGCTGTTTTTT. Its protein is CSARRGLAGKKGGELFF.

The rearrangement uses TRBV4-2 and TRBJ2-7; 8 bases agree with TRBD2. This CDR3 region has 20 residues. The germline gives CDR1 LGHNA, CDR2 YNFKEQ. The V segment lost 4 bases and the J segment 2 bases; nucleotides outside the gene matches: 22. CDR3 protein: CASSLPGGGRLPGAPYEQYF. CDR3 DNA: TGTGCCAGCAGCCTCCCGGGGGGCGGGAGGCTGCCCGGGGCTCCCTACGAGCAGTACTTC.

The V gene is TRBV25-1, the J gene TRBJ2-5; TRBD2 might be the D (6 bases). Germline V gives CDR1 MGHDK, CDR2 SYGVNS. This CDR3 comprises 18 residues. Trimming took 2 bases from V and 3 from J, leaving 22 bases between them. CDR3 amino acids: CASSERRGKRTSKETQYF. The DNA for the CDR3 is TGTGCCAGCAGTGAAAGGCGGGGAAAGCGGACCTCCAAAGAGACCCAGTACTTC.

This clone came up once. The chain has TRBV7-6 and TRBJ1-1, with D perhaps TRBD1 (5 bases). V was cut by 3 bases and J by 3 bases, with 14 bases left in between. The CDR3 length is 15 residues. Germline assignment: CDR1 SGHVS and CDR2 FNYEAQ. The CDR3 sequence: CASSLEGQGHTEAFF. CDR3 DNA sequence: TGTGCCAGCAGCTTGGAGGGGCAGGGCCACACTGAAGCTTTCTTT.

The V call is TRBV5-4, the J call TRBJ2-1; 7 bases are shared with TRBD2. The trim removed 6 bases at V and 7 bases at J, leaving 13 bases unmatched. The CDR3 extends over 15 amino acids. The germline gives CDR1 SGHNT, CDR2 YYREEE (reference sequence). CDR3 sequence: CASTRPGLFGNEQFF. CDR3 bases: TGTGCCAGCACCCGTCCGGGACTATTCGGAAATGAGCAGTTCTTC. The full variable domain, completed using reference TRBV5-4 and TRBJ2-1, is ETGVTQSPTHLIKTRGQQVTLRCSSQSGHNTVSWYQQALGQGPQFIFQYYREEENGRGNFPPRFSGLQFPNYSSELNVNALELDDSALYLCASTRPGLFGNEQFFGPGTRLTVL.

The CDR3 nucleotides are TGTGCCTGGAGTGTAGGTAGCGGAGCCTACGAGCAGTACTTC. Translated, it gives CAWSVGSGAYEQYF. The chain links TRBV30 to TRBJ2-7, with a weak D call TRBD2 (6 bases). The CDR3 is 14 residues long. V dropped 0 bases and J dropped 2 bases, with 11 bases sitting between them. From germline, CDR1 is GTSNPN and CDR2 SVGIG (reference sequence).

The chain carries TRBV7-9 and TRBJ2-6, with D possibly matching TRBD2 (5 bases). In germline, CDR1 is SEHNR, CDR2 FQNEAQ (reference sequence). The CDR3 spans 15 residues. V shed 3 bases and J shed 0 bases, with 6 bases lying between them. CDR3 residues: CASSFGISGANVLTF. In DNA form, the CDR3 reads TGTGCCAGCAGCTTCGGGATCTCTGGGGCCAACGTCCTGACTTTC.

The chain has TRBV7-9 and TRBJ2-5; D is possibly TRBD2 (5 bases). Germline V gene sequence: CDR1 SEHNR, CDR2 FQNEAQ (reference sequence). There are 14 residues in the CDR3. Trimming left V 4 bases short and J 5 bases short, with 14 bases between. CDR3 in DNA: TGTGCCAGCAGCTCACTAGGTGGCGAGGAGACCCAGTACTTC. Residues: CASSSLGGEETQYF.

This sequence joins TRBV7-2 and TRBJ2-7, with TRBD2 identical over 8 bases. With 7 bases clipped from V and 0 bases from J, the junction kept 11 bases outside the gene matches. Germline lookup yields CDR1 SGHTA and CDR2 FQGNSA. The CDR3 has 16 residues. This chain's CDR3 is CASTPARLAGSYEQYF. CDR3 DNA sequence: TGTGCCAGCACCCCGGCGAGGCTAGCGGGCTCCTACGAGCAGTACTTC.

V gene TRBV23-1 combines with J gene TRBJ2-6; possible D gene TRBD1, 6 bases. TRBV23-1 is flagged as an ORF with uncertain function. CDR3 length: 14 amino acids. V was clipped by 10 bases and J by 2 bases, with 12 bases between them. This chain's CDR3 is CAISAGAGANVLTF. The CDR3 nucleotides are TGCGCCATTTCGGCAGGGGCTGGGGCCAACGTCCTGACTTTC.

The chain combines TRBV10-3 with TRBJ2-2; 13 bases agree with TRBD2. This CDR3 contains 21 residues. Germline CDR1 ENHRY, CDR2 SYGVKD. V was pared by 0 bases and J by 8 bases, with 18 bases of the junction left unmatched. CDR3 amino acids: CAISESKGLAGSQRTGGELFF. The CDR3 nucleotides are TGTGCCATCAGTGAGTCTAAGGGACTAGCGGGATCACAGCGAACAGGTGGGGAGCTGTTTTTT.